This T cell receptor (beta chain) originates from a study of control samples from healthy donors and cancer patients. Germline lookup yields CDR1 KGHDR and CDR2 SFDVKD. The length of the CDR3 is 15 residues. V was clipped by 4 bases and J by 0 bases, with 9 bases between them. The data were produced by immunoSEQ multiplex PCR, yet TCRdb's version contains in-frame clones alone and is incomplete. The sample holds tens of thousands of clones, around four fifths seen once. The receptor comes from a man in his fifties or sixties in good health. This chain uses TRBV24-1 with TRBJ2-1; perhaps TRBD1 as D (5 bases). The specimen sequenced was blood. DNA for the CDR3: TGTGCCACCAGTGACTCAGGGTTCTCCTACAATGAGCAGTTCTTC. Its protein product is CATSDSGFSYNEQFF.